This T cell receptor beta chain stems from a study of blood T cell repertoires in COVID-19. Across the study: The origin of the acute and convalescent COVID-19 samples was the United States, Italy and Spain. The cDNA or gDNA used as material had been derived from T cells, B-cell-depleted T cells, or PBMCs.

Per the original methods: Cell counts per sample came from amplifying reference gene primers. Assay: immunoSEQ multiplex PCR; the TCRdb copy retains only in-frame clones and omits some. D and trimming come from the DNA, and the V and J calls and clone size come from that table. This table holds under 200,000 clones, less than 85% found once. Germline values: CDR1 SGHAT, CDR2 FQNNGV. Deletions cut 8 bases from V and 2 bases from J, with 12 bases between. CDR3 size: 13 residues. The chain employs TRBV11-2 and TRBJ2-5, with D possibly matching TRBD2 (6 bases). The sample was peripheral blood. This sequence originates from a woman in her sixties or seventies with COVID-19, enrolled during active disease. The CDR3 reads CASRPAGQETQYF. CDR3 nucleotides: TGTGCCAGCCGGCCCGCGGGGCAAGAGACCCAGTACTTC.